This TCR beta chain derives from a study of OX40 agonist ivuxolimab in advanced cancers. At the level of the whole study: Ivuxolimab, which targeted the costimulatory receptor OX40 (CD134), was an agonistic, fully human IgG2 monoclonal antibody. Intravenous ivuxolimab was administered to patients every 2 weeks at six dose levels: 0.01, 0.1, 0.3, 1.5, 3 and 10 mg/kg. Of the 50 to 55 dose-escalation patients, hepatocellular carcinoma was present in about 20, melanoma in around 15, renal cell carcinoma in 9 and head and neck cancer in 9. A male proportion of almost 85% and a mean age of roughly 55 years, ranging from roughly 23 to 90, were recorded for the dose-escalation cohort. Patients were allowed to have had prior anti-PD-1, anti-PD-L1 or anti-CTLA-4 therapy, and less than 45% of the dose-escalation patients had previously received checkpoint inhibitors. Partial responses occurred in three dose-escalation patients: two with cutaneous melanoma and one with hepatocellular carcinoma. The point of sequencing TCRbeta in the periphery was to test whether ivuxolimab changed TCR sequence diversity and drove clonal T-cell expansion. The paper reports the monotherapy dose-escalation portion (N of about 47 patients) of the phase I ivuxolimab trial.

Genomic DNA was extracted from sorted cells for sequencing of the TCRbeta CDR3 region. The immunoSEQ Assay was used to sequence the TCRbeta CDR3 regions. This is the immuneACCESS table as TCRdb keeps it, with only in-frame sequences that have V and J called. A part of the clones is gone; compared with another copy, unresolved V genes explain less than half, and the rest is unexplained. This sample comprises about 26,000 clones, about nine tenths of them detected only once. The ten largest clones add up to 20% to 25% of the sample. Points the paper makes about the study in general: After ivuxolimab, more expanded clones were found on average in CD8+ T cells than in CD4+ T cells. Clonal expansion of both CD4+ and CD8+ blood T cells was observed from baseline to week 6 at doses 0.1 to 3.0 mg/kg. Low levels of normalized T-cell clonal expansion were also shown by some nonresponding patients. Which antigens the clonally expanded peripheral T cells were specific for was not determined. In the 0.1-3.0 mg/kg groups, partial responders had among the lowest normalized peripheral clonal expansion, particularly in CD8+ T cells.

The trial excluded patients who had a history of autoimmune disease or were on systemic immunosuppression. In every dose cohort, peripheral blood was drawn for TCR sequencing at baseline, cycle 4 day 1, and cycle 7 day 1. Samples came from an open-label, multicenter, first-in-human phase I dose-escalation trial of ivuxolimab. The trial enrolled adults with locally advanced or metastatic head and neck squamous cell, hepatocellular, melanoma or renal cell carcinoma. Before TCR sequencing, CD4+ T cells and CD8+ T cells were sorted from peripheral blood as separate populations. Relative to germline, V is 2 bases shorter and J is 4 bases shorter, with 9 bases between their ends. From a lookup of the germline V gene (reference sequence), CDR1 and CDR2 are MNHEY and SMNVEV. The CDR3 holds 14 amino acids from the cysteine to the phenylalanine. Only the CDR3 DNA is retained, 42 bases long and in frame from the first base.

About this clone itself: Its specific antigen is unknown. Base qualities are missing; no much larger clone stands one base away.

The sequencing here drew on CD4+ or CD8+ T cells sorted from blood, taken in a trial of the OX40 agonist ivuxolimab. The sequence joins TRBV27 to TRBJ1-5; TRBD1 might be the D gene, on 5 matching bases. The clonotype comes from an adult with an advanced solid tumor such as melanoma, head and neck, liver or kidney cancer. DNA sequence: TGTGCCAGCAGTTTACTAGGACAAAATCAGCCCCAGCATTTT. Its protein reads: CASSLLGQNQPQHF.